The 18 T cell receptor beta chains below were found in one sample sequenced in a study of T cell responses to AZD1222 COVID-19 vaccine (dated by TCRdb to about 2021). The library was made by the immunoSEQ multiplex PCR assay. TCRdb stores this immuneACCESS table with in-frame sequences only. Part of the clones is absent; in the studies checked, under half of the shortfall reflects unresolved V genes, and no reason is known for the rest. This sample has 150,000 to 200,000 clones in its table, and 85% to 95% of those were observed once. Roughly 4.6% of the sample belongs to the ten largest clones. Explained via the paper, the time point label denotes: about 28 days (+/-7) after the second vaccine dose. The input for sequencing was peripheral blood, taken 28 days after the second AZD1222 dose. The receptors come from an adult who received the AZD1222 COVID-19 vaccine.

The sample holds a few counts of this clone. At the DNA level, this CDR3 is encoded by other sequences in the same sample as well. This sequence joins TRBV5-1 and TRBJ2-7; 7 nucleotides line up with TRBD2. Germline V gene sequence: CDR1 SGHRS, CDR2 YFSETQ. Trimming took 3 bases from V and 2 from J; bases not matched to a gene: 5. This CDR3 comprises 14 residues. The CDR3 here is CASSSPGTTYEQYF. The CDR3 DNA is TGCGCCAGCAGCTCTCCCGGGACTACCTACGAGCAGTACTTC.

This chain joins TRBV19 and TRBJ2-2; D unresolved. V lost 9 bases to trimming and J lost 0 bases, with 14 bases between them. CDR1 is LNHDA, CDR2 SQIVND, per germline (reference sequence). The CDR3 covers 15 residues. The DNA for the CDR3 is TGTGCCAGCATGCGTTGGGCCTCGAACACCGGGGAGCTGTTTTTT. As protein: CASMRWASNTGELFF.

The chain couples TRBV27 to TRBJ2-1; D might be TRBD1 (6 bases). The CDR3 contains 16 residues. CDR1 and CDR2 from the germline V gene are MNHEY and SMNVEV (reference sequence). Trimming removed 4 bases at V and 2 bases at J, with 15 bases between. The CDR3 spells CASSYLGDNTYNEQFF. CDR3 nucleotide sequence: TGTGCCAGCAGTTACCTGGGGGACAACACCTACAATGAGCAGTTCTTC.

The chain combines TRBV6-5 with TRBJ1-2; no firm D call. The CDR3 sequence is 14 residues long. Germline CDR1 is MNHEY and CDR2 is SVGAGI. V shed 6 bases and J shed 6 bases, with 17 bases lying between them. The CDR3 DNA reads TGTGCCAGCAGCGATCAGATCGGGCGAGATGGCTACACCTTC. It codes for CASSDQIGRDGYTF.

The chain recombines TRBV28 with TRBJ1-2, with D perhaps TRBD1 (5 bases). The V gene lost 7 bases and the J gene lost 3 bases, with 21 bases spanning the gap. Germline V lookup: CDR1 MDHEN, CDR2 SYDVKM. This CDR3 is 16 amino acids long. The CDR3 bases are TGTGCCAGCAAACGCCCATATTTTACAGGAGACTATGGCTACACCTTC. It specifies CASKRPYFTGDYGYTF.

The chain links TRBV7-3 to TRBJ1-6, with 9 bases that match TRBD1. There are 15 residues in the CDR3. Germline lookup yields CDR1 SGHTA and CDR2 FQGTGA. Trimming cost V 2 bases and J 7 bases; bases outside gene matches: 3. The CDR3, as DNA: TGTGCCAGCAGCTTACGCGACAGGGGGAATTCACCCCTCCACTTT. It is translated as CASSLRDRGNSPLHF.

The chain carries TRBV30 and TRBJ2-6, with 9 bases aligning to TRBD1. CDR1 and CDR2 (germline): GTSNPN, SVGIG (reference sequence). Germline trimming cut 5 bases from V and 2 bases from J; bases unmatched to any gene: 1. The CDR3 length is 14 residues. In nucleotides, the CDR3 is TGTGCCTGGGACAGGGGGGCTGGGGCCAACGTCCTGACTTTC. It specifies CAWDRGAGANVLTF.

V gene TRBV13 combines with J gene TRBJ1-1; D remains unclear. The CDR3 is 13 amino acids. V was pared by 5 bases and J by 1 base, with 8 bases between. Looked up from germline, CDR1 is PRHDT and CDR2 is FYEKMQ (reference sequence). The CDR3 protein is CASSITPNTEAFF. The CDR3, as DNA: TGTGCCAGCAGCATTACTCCGAACACTGAAGCTTTCTTT.

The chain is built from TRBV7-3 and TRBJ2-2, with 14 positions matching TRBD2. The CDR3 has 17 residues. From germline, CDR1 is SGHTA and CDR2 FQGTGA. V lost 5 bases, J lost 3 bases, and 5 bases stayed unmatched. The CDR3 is CASSNEGLAGDTGELFF. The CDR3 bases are TGTGCCAGCAGCAACGAGGGACTAGCGGGAGACACCGGGGAGCTGTTTTTT.

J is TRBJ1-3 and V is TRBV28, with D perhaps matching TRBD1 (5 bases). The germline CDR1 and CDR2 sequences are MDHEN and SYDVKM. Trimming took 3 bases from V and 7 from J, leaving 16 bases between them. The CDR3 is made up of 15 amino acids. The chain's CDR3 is CASSFPPQGRNTIYF. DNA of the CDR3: TGTGCCAGCAGTTTCCCCCCCCAGGGTCGGAACACCATATATTTT.

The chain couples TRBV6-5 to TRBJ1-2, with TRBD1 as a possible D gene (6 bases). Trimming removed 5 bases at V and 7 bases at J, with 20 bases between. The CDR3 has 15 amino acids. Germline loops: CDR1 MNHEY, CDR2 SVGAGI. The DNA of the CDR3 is TGTGCCAGCAGTCCCCACCGCGACAGGTGGTTTGGCTACACCTTC. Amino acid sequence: CASSPHRDRWFGYTF.

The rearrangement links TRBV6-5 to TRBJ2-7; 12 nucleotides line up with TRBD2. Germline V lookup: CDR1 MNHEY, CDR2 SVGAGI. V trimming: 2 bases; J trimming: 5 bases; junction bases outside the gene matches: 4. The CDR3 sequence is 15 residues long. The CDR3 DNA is TGTGCCAGCAGTTACCGCGGACTAGCGGGAAACGAGCAGTACTTC. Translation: CASSYRGLAGNEQYF.

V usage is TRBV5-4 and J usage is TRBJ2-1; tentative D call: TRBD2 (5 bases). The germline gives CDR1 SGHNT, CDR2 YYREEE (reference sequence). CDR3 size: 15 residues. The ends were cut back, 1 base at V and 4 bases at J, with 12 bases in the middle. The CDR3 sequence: CASSLWGSEYNEQFF. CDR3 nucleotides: TGTGCCAGCAGCTTGTGGGGTAGCGAGTACAATGAGCAGTTCTTC.

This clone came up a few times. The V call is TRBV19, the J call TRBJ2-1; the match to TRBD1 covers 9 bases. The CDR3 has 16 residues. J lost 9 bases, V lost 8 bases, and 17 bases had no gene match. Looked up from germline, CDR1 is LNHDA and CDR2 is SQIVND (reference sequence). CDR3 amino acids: CASGYSPGQGLGEQFF. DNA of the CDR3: TGTGCCAGTGGCTATTCCCCGGGACAGGGCCTTGGTGAGCAGTTCTTC.

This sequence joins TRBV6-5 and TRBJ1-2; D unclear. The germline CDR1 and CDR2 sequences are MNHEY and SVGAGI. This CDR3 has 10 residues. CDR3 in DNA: TGTGCTATCAGGAACTATGGCTACACCTTC. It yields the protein CAIRNYGYTF.

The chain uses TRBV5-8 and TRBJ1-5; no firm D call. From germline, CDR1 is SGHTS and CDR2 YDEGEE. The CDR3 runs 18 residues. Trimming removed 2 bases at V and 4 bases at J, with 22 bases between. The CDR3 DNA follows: TGTGCCAGCAGCTTAAAACCGGGCGCCGGGAACAGAAATCAGCCCCAGCATTTT. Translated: CASSLKPGAGNRNQPQHF.

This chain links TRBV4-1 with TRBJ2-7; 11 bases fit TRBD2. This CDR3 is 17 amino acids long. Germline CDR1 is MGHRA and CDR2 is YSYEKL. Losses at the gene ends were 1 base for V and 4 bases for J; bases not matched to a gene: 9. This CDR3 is CASSQGAPGLAVYEQYF. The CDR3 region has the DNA TGCGCCAGCAGCCAAGGGGCCCCGGGACTAGCGGTTTACGAGCAGTACTTC.

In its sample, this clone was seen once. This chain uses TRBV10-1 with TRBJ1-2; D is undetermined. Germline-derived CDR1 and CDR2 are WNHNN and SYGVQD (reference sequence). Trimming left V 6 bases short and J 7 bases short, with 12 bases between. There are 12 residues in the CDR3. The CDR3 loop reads CASSSDGSGYTF. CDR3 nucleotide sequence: TGCGCCAGCAGCTCAGATGGTAGTGGCTACACCTTC.